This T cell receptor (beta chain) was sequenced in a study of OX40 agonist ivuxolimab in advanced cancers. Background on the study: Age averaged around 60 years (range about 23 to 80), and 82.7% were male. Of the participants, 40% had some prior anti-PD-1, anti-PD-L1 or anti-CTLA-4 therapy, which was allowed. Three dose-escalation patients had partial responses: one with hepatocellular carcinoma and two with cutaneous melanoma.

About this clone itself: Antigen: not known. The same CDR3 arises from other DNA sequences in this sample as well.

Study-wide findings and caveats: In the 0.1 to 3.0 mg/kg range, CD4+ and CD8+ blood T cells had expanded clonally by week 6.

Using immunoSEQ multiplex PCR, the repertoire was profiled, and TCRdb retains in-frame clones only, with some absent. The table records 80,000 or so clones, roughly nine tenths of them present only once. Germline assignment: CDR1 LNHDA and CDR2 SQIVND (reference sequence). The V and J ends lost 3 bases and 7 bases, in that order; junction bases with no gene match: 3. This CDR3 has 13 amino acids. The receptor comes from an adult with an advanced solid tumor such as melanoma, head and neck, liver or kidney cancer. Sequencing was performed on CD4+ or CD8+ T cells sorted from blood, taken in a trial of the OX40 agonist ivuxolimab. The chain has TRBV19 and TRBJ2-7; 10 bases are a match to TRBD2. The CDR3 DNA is TGTGCCAGTAGTATCGAACTAGCGGGGGAGCAGTACTTC. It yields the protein CASSIELAGEQYF.